The clone carrying this T cell receptor (beta chain) was recorded a few times. Its antigen is unknown. The data derive from a study of identical twins. Template switching added a universal primer site, and cDNA bore unique molecular identifiers. MiXCR was run by TCRdb on the 5' RACE reads, yielding one entry per CDR3 protein. The sample records 1.5 million to 2 million distinct CDR3 sequences, roughly a third being singletons. Study-wide results and limits: Invariant MAIT and iNKT cells may have partly biased zero-insertion analyses.

The specimen was cord blood. The source of this sequence is a newborn girl in good health.

The CDR3, as DNA: TGTGCCAGCGCCTACCTACAGGGAAGTAGGTCCTACGAGCAGTACTTC. Amino acid sequence: CASAYLQGSRSYEQYF. This chain connects TRBV6-6 to TRBJ2-7; tentative D call: TRBD1 (6 bases). The germline gives CDR1 MNHNY, CDR2 SVGAGI (reference sequence). Trimming shortened V by 8 bases and J by 1 base, and 21 bases separated the two germline ends. The CDR3 consists of 16 residues.